This TCR beta chain was sequenced for a study of post-analysis software for immune sequencing data. Concerning this clonotype itself: Antigen unknown.

Presence of unique molecular identifiers characterized the TCR beta cDNA libraries. TCRdb redid the calling of the PCR reads with MiXCR, one entry per CDR3 protein. Of a few hundred thousand distinct CDR3 sequences in the sample, 30% to 40% were seen once. CDR3 length: 15 residues. The germline V and J ends were trimmed by 0 bases and 3 bases, with 10 bases remaining between them. Germline loops: CDR1 SGDLS, CDR2 YYNGEE. Findings and limits, study-wide: Patients had higher frequencies than controls of about 5 TRBV segments, including TRBV5-6, TRBV5-1 and TRBV20-1.

This TCR was recovered from a girl aged 2 to 17 with multiple sclerosis. Sequenced sample: blood. This chain connects TRBV9 to TRBJ1-5; the D is unclear. CDR3 nucleotide sequence: TGTGCCAGCAGCGTAGGCCCACTGATCAATCAGCCCCAGCATTTT. Translating gives CASSVGPLINQPQHF.